Reported below is one T cell receptor beta chain. One entry per CDR3 protein results from TCRdb running MiXCR on the 5' RACE reads. The sample lists about 92,000 distinct CDR3 sequences, approximately 12% occurring once. This entry comes from a study of spatial heterogeneity in lung cancer. The time point is: sample taken at primary tumor resection. No cell sorting; template was whole RNA from tumor, lung tissue or PBMC. The CDR3 sequence is 14 residues long. Germline values: CDR1 SGDLS, CDR2 YYNGEE. Trimming stripped 0 bases from V and 2 bases from J, with 9 bases between. The specimen was PBMCs, collected at surgery. This chain links TRBV9 with TRBJ2-7; D is undetermined. The receptor was isolated from a male donor with early-stage non-small cell lung cancer. CDR3 protein: CASSVGPGAYEQYF. For the CDR3, the DNA is TGTGCCAGCAGCGTAGGTCCTGGGGCCTACGAGCAGTACTTC.